This T cell receptor (beta chain) emerged from a study of cytomegalovirus exposure and HLA in healthy donors. The CDR3 length is 15 residues. After removal of 7 bases from V and 8 bases from J, the junction contained 15 bases not matched to a gene. Germline loops: CDR1 LNHDA, CDR2 SQIVND (reference sequence). Amplification used 60 Vbeta primers and 13 Jbeta primers. TCRdb's copy holds only in-frame clones and misses some; the assay was immunoSEQ multiplex PCR. The table lists roughly 130,000 clones, about 80% of them singletons, with approximately 4% in the top ten. The table lists this clone with a few counts. The antigen is unknown. Sampled while nominally healthy, donors likely had unrecorded immune exposures. Study conclusions and caveats: The study put some 150 TCR beta chains on its list as cytomegalovirus-associated. Later analysis found that TCR beta chains associated with HLA were more clonally expanded than other, equally common chains.

Sequencing was performed on PBMCs. The V gene is TRBV19, the J gene TRBJ1-2; 8 nucleotides agree with TRBD1. The sequence was collected from a woman in her thirties or forties in good health and CMV-seronegative. CDR3 region: CASTPGTGSYGGYTF. As DNA, the CDR3 is TGTGCCAGTACCCCCGGGACAGGATCCTATGGAGGCTACACCTTC.